This entry lists 12 T cell receptor beta chains sequenced from one sample in a study of T cell changes during pregnancy in multiple sclerosis. The assay was immunoSEQ multiplex PCR, and TCRdb's table has in-frame clones only and misses some. The data show around 30,000 clones, about 87% seen once. The material was CD8+ T cells from peripheral blood mononuclear cells, obtained in the third trimester of pregnancy. These receptors all come from a female donor with multiple sclerosis, enrolled in a pregnancy study.

The chain couples TRBV4-1 to TRBJ2-7, with D perhaps TRBD1 (6 bases). Trimming left V 4 bases short and J 4 bases short, with 11 bases between. The CDR3 is 13 residues long. Germline CDR1 reads MGHRA; CDR2 reads YSYEKL. Here the CDR3 DNA reads TGCGCCAGCAGCCCGATGACAGGATACGAGCAGTACTTC. Residues: CASSPMTGYEQYF.

V usage is TRBV4-3 and J usage is TRBJ1-4; D is ambiguous. CDR1 and CDR2 from the germline V gene are LGHNA and YSLEER. The V end was cut by 0 bases, the J end by 7 bases, with 15 bases between. This CDR3 contains 16 residues. CDR3 sequence: CASSQERWSLAEKLFF. The DNA for the CDR3 is TGCGCCAGCAGCCAAGAGCGGTGGAGTTTGGCTGAAAAACTGTTTTTT.

The CDR3, as DNA: TGTGCCAGCAGTGACTCACAGGGGGCAGATACGCAGTATTTT. Its protein is CASSDSQGADTQYF. The rearrangement links TRBV6-4 to TRBJ2-3; 8 nucleotides agree with TRBD1. The CDR3 is 14 residues long. J gave up 4 bases and V 0 bases, and 0 bases lay outside the gene matches. The V gene's germline CDR1 is MRHNA and CDR2 SNTAGT.

For the CDR3, the DNA is TGTGCCAGCGGGCGGGAGCAAACCAAAACACAAGAGACCCAGTACTTC. As protein: CASGREQTKTQETQYF. This chain connects TRBV9 to TRBJ2-5; 7 bases match TRBD2. This CDR3 is 16 amino acids long. The germline gives CDR1 SGDLS, CDR2 YYNGEE. Losses at the gene ends were 7 bases for V and 2 bases for J; bases not matched to a gene: 14.

The chain uses TRBV6-5 and TRBJ2-5; D remains ambiguous. Trimming left V 5 bases short and J 7 bases short, with 20 bases between. The V gene's germline CDR1 is MNHEY and CDR2 SVGAGI. The CDR3 is 15 residues long. The CDR3 DNA is TGTGCCAGCAGTCTCTCGACTCCGCCAACTTGGACCCAGTACTTC. Translated, it gives CASSLSTPPTWTQYF.

The J gene is TRBJ2-3, the V gene TRBV9; a weak D match, TRBD2 (7 bases). Deletions cut 0 bases from V and 1 base from J, with 12 bases between. The CDR3 covers 16 residues. CDR1 is SGDLS and CDR2 is YYNGEE in the germline V gene. Here the CDR3 DNA reads TGTGCCAGCAGCGTAGGGGGGGGCGCGGGCACAGATACGCAGTATTTT. It codes for CASSVGGGAGTDTQYF.

The chain couples TRBV13 to TRBJ2-5; 7 nucleotides align to TRBD2. The CDR3 contains 14 residues. The junction had 8 bases not matched to a gene; V was cut back by 5 bases and J by 5 bases. Per germline, CDR1 PRHDT and CDR2 FYEKMQ (reference sequence). The CDR3 here is CASSPPLGGETQYF. The CDR3, as DNA: TGTGCCAGCAGCCCTCCCCTGGGGGGGGAGACCCAGTACTTC.

V and J are TRBV14 and TRBJ2-3, with 8 bases identical to TRBD2. CDR1 and CDR2 from the germline V gene are SGHDN and FVKESK. The V segment lost 4 bases and the J segment 5 bases; nucleotides outside the gene matches: 8. The CDR3 has 15 amino acids. The CDR3: CASSPKAGALDTQYF. The CDR3 region has the DNA TGTGCCAGCAGCCCCAAAGCGGGGGCGCTAGATACGCAGTATTTT.

This sequence joins TRBV27 and TRBJ2-5; a possible D gene is TRBD1 (6 bases). Germline V gives CDR1 MNHEY, CDR2 SMNVEV (reference sequence). Between the trimmed V and J ends, which lost 6 bases and 1 base, there was a span of 21 bases. CDR3 length: 17 residues. DNA for the CDR3: TGTGCCAGCAGCCCGAGGTTCGGCGACAGGACCCAAGAGACCCAGTACTTC. This sequence encodes CASSPRFGDRTQETQYF.

The V call is TRBV25-1, the J call TRBJ2-2; the match to TRBD1 covers 8 bases. Germline-derived CDR1 and CDR2 are MGHDK and SYGVNS. The CDR3 is made up of 18 amino acids. Germline trimming cut 3 bases from V and 2 bases from J; bases unmatched to any gene: 11. The CDR3, as DNA: TGTGCCAGCAGTGATTGGACAGGGAGCGTCATCAACACCGGGGAGCTGTTTTTT. Its translation is CASSDWTGSVINTGELFF.

This clone was recorded once. The chain links TRBV27 to TRBJ2-3, with D uncertain. Deletions cut 6 bases from V and 3 bases from J, with 13 bases between. Germline CDR1 is MNHEY and CDR2 is SMNVEV (reference sequence). The CDR3 has 14 residues. CDR3 bases: TGTGCCAGCAGGCCGGGTCCGAGGACAGATACGCAGTATTTT. Amino acids: CASRPGPRTDTQYF.

V and J are TRBV5-1 and TRBJ2-1, with 7 bases that match TRBD2. The trim removed 6 bases at V and 7 bases at J, leaving 10 bases unmatched. Germline V gene lookup returns CDR1 SGHRS and CDR2 YFSETQ. This CDR3 has 14 amino acids. CDR3 in DNA: TGCGCCAGCACGAGGGCGGGGGTCGGGAATGAGCAGTTCTTC. Translated, it gives CASTRAGVGNEQFF.